The 3 T cell receptor beta chains presented below share a single source sample, sequenced in a study of cytomegalovirus exposure and HLA in healthy donors (dated by TCRdb to between 2016 and 2019). Receptor amplification or capture employed the immunoSEQ multiplex PCR assay. The multiplex PCR relied on a mix of 60 forward primers for TCR Vbeta segments and 13 reverse primers for TCR Jbeta segments. Imported from immuneACCESS, the table was reduced by TCRdb to in-frame sequences with V and J called. These copies leave out some clones; in studies compared against another copy, an unresolved V gene accounts for under half, and the cause of the remainder is not known. The sample data list under 200,000 clones, and 78% of these were observed just once. Under 7% of the sample belongs to the ten largest clones. Sequences were obtained from PBMCs. These receptors were obtained from a woman between 25 and 40 years old in good health and CMV-seropositive.

CDR3 nucleotide sequence: TGTGCCAGCAGCCGAGGGGGTTGGGATGAGAGCGAGCAGTACTTC. This gives the protein CASSRGGWDESEQYF. This chain connects TRBV5-4 to TRBJ2-7, with TRBD1 as a possible D gene (6 bases). This CDR3 has 15 residues. CDR1 SGHNT and CDR2 YYREEE come from the germline V gene (reference sequence). V was trimmed by 4 bases and J by 6 bases, leaving 20 bases between them.

The chain carries TRBV7-8 and TRBJ1-1; TRBD1 agrees at 9 bases. The V gene's germline CDR1 is SGHVS and CDR2 FQNEAQ. The CDR3 covers 16 residues. Unmatched junction bases numbered 12, after V lost 5 bases and J lost 5 bases. The CDR3 nucleotides read TGTGCCAGCAGCCCGTCCCGGGACAGGGTCGGAACTGAAGCTTTCTTT. Protein: CASSPSRDRVGTEAFF.

The table lists this clone with a count of one. Its ends do not fully match the called genes, so a read error is possible. J is TRBJ1-1 and V is TRBV15, with D possibly matching TRBD1 (5 bases). The CDR3 sequence is 15 residues long. CDR1 and CDR2 from the germline V gene are LNHNV and YYDKDF (reference sequence). The CDR3 DNA reads as TGTGCCACCAGAAGAGCAGGGAGGGAAAACACTGAAGCTTTCTTT. Its translation is CATRRAGRENTEAFF.